This TCR beta chain was identified during a study of shared clonotypes between healthy human individuals. Overall study results and limits: Among donors, the sharing of clonotypes was expected to be influenced by sequencing depth. Donor scarcity curtailed the genetic and exposure-history diversity represented herein.

V dropped 3 bases and J dropped 0 bases, with 15 bases sitting between them. Germline CDR1 and CDR2: LNHDA and SQIVND (reference sequence). The CDR3 is 17 amino acids. About this clone itself: Its specificity is not known.

All donors qualified as healthy HIV-negative adults and had experienced no recent acute infections or vaccinations. Deep was the level used in running the assay. Sequenced by immunoSEQ multiplex PCR; TCRdb stores in-frame clones only, minus some. The sample yields about 490,000 clones, over 65% seen once. The sequenced sample consisted of PBMCs. The sequence derives from a woman between 40 and 55 years old in good health. Some clones in this sample may be carry-over from other donors' samples. The chain has TRBV19 and TRBJ2-1; the D is unclear. The CDR3 is CASSILLQSLSYNEQFF. The CDR3 nucleotides are TGTGCCAGTAGTATCCTCCTACAATCACTCTCCTACAATGAGCAGTTCTTC.